A single sample is the source of the 4 T cell receptor beta chains below, sequenced in a study of human T cells and chemical hapten exposure. TCRdb reprocessed the RACE reads via MiXCR and lists one record per CDR3 protein. Of about 82,000 distinct CDR3 sequences listed, roughly 8.6% were seen once; the top ten hold more than 1.5%. The time point was: healthy volunteer bleed at 6 weeks. The starting material, unfractionated whole blood, was used for total RNA extraction. Sequencing was performed on whole blood. The receptors stem from a male donor in good health. Some clones in this sample may be carry-over from other donors' samples.

This clonotype was detected a few times. The chain recombines TRBV10-3 with TRBJ2-1; D is unresolved. V was trimmed by 1 base and J by 8 bases, leaving 9 bases between them. Germline V gene lookup returns CDR1 ENHRY and CDR2 SYGVKD. The length of the CDR3 is 13 residues. Here the CDR3 DNA reads TGTGCCATCAGTGAGTTTAAAGGGCATGAGCAGTTCTTC. Encoded protein: CAISEFKGHEQFF.

The V and J genes are TRBV9 and TRBJ1-2; a weak D match, TRBD1 (5 bases). Germline values: CDR1 SGDLS, CDR2 YYNGEE. The CDR3 extends over 15 amino acids. V was shortened by 0 bases and J by 4 bases, with 13 bases between the two germline ends. The CDR3 DNA sequence: TGTGCCAGCAGCGTAGGGGGGGTTTCCGCCTATGGCTACACCTTC. Protein product: CASSVGGVSAYGYTF.

This clonotype came up once. One end of the junction varies from germline; a read error may be responsible. V and J are TRBV9 and TRBJ2-2; D gene ambiguous. CDR1 is SGDLS, CDR2 YYNGEE, per germline. The length of the CDR3 is 16 residues. The CDR3 sequence is CANSLRQTQNTGELFF. Written as DNA, the CDR3 is TGTGCCAACAGCTTGAGGCAGACACAGAACACCGGGGAGCTGTTTTTT.

This clonotype was seen repeatedly, ten times or more. The genes are TRBV7-6 and TRBJ2-3; D is unclear. V lost 6 bases, J lost 0 bases, and 7 bases lay in between. The germline gives CDR1 SGHVS, CDR2 FNYEAQ. There are 13 residues in the CDR3. The CDR3 bases are TGTGCCAGCAGTCCCGCTAGCACAGATACGCAGTATTTT. It encodes CASSPASTDTQYF.